What follows are 17 T cell receptor beta chains derived from one specimen sequenced in a study of blood T cell repertoires in COVID-19. The repertoire was sequenced with immunoSEQ multiplex PCR; TCRdb's copy has only in-frame clones and lacks some. This table holds about 270,000 clones, around 90% found once. Material for sequencing was peripheral blood. These receptors were taken from a man aged 45-60 years with acute or convalescent COVID-19.

J is TRBJ2-5 and V is TRBV2, with D tentatively TRBD2 (6 bases). The CDR3 length is 14 residues. V lost 3 bases and J lost 7, with 15 bases in between. Germline CDR1 is SNHLY and CDR2 is FYNNEI. CDR3 sequence: CASSDWALGGTQYF. In DNA, the CDR3 is TGTGCCAGCAGTGATTGGGCCCTGGGGGGGACCCAGTACTTC.

The chain has TRBV7-8 and TRBJ1-5; D possibly corresponds to TRBD1 (6 bases). This CDR3 region has 16 residues. The V gene lost 5 bases and the J gene lost 1 base, with 15 bases spanning the gap. The germline gives CDR1 SGHVS, CDR2 FQNEAQ. CDR3 nucleotide sequence: TGTGCCAGCAGCCCAAAAAGGACAGAAAGCAATCAGCCCCAGCATTTT. Translated, it gives CASSPKRTESNQPQHF. Variable domain in full (rest from reference TRBV7-8 and TRBJ1-5): GAGVSQSPRYKVAKRGQDVALRCDPISGHVSLFWYQQALGQGPEFLTYFQNEAQLDKSGLPSDRFFAERPEGSVSTLKIQRTQQEDSAVYLCASSPKRTESNQPQHFGDGTRLSIL.

This chain links TRBV10-3 with TRBJ1-1; no clear D. Germline CDR1 is ENHRY and CDR2 is SYGVKD. This CDR3 comprises 13 residues. V lost 11 bases to trimming and J lost 0 bases, with 13 bases between them. CDR3 in DNA: TGTGCCGCCCGAGGGCAGTTGAACACTGAAGCTTTCTTT. Amino acids: CAARGQLNTEAFF.

The chain recombines TRBV4-2 with TRBJ1-2; D may be TRBD1 (6 bases). The V end lost 2 bases, the J end lost 3 bases, and 10 bases lay between the germline ends. The CDR3 has 14 residues. Germline values: CDR1 LGHNA, CDR2 YNFKEQ. CDR3 in amino acids: CASSQLQGDYGYTF. As DNA, the CDR3 is TGTGCCAGCAGCCAACTACAGGGTGACTATGGCTACACCTTC.

The chain is built from TRBV18 and TRBJ1-2; unclear D gene. The CDR3 sequence is 13 residues long. The V end was cut by 3 bases, the J end by 11 bases, with 16 bases between. The V gene's germline CDR1 is KGHSH and CDR2 LQKENI. CDR3 sequence: CASSPSTSTGYTF. In DNA, the CDR3 is TGTGCCAGCTCACCTTCGACCTCGACGGGATACACCTTC.

The table lists this clone with a few counts. The chain recombines TRBV6-5 with TRBJ1-6, with D possibly matching TRBD1 (5 bases). Looked up from germline, CDR1 is MNHEY and CDR2 is SVGAGI. The CDR3 length is 14 residues. V dropped 2 bases and J dropped 9 bases, with 11 bases sitting between them. Here the CDR3 DNA reads TGTGCCAGCAGTTACGGGGGGAGAAGTTCACCCCTCCACTTT. Translated: CASSYGGRSSPLHF.

The chain combines TRBV2 with TRBJ1-5; 10 bases match TRBD1. The CDR3 runs 14 residues. Germline-derived CDR1 and CDR2 are SNHLY and FYNNEI. The trim removed 8 bases at V and 9 bases at J, leaving 10 bases unmatched. In DNA, the CDR3 is TGTGCCAGCGTGTTAGGGGACAGGGGTGGGCCCCAGCATTTT. It yields the protein CASVLGDRGGPQHF.

V gene TRBV6-5 combines with J gene TRBJ1-1; the D is unclear. This CDR3 region has 14 residues. V lost 2 bases to trimming and J lost 0 bases, with 7 bases between them. Germline V gene lookup returns CDR1 MNHEY and CDR2 SVGAGI. For the CDR3, the DNA is TGTGCCAGCAGTTACGACACTTTGAACACTGAAGCTTTCTTT. This codes for CASSYDTLNTEAFF.

V usage is TRBV11-1 and J usage is TRBJ1-2, with D possibly matching TRBD1 (5 bases). Between the trimmed V and J ends, which lost 4 bases and 4 bases, there was a span of 16 bases. Germline-derived CDR1 and CDR2 are SGHAT and FQDESV (reference sequence). The CDR3 has 15 amino acids. The CDR3 reads CASSSVGGPIYGYTF. The CDR3 nucleotides read TGTGCCAGCAGCTCTGTGGGGGGACCCATCTATGGCTACACCTTC.

The chain joins TRBV18 to TRBJ2-2; 7 positions agree with TRBD1. The CDR3 length is 14 residues. CDR1 KGHSH and CDR2 LQKENI come from the germline V gene. Trimming cost V 3 bases and J 4 bases; bases outside gene matches: 2. In nucleotides, the CDR3 is TGTGCCAGCTCACCGGGACAGACCACCGGGGAGCTGTTTTTT. Protein product: CASSPGQTTGELFF.

The V gene is TRBV19, the J gene TRBJ2-5, with 8 bases lining up with TRBD1. Germline loops: CDR1 LNHDA, CDR2 SQIVND (reference sequence). This CDR3 has 16 residues. V trimming: 7 bases; J trimming: 4 bases; junction bases outside the gene matches: 14. CDR3 sequence: CASTHNPPGTGETQYF. The DNA for the CDR3 is TGTGCCAGTACCCATAATCCCCCCGGGACAGGAGAGACCCAGTACTTC.

The chain combines TRBV11-2 with TRBJ1-1, with a possible D match to TRBD1 (6 bases). Trimming left V 6 bases short and J 2 bases short, with 13 bases between. Germline V CDR1 and CDR2: SGHAT, FQNNGV. The CDR3 is 14 amino acids. As DNA, the CDR3 is TGTGCCAGCAGGGTCAGGGGAGCCAACACTGAAGCTTTCTTT. This codes for CASRVRGANTEAFF.

The CDR3 nucleotides are TGCGCCAGCAGCTTGGAAACAGGGGTCGCGAACACCGGGGAGCTGTTTTTT. Its protein is CASSLETGVANTGELFF. The chain employs TRBV5-1 and TRBJ2-2; 7 nucleotides line up with TRBD1. The length of the CDR3 is 17 residues. Germline trimming cut 0 bases from V and 0 bases from J; bases unmatched to any gene: 5. CDR1 and CDR2 (germline): SGHRS, YFSETQ.

The V and J genes are TRBV27 and TRBJ2-7, with D perhaps matching TRBD2 (6 bases). The CDR3 is 16 residues long. Trimming removed 0 bases from V and 0 bases from J, with 12 bases in between. In germline, CDR1 is MNHEY, CDR2 SMNVEV (reference sequence). The CDR3 DNA is TGTGCCAGCAGTTTATCGGAGGGTCAGTTCTCCTACGAGCAGTACTTC. It is translated as CASSLSEGQFSYEQYF.

The J gene is TRBJ2-3, the V gene TRBV3-1 (or the pseudogene TRBV3-2); 9 bases are a match to TRBD1. V shed 0 bases and J 4 bases; nucleotides not matched to a gene: 8. The CDR3 loop spans 17 amino acids. The germline CDR1 and CDR2 sequences are LGHDT and YNNKEL (reference sequence). CDR3 nucleotide sequence: TGTGCCAGCAGCCAAGATTGGGGGGACAGGGATCCAGATACGCAGTATTTT. It specifies CASSQDWGDRDPDTQYF.

This chain uses TRBV29-1 with TRBJ2-7; D is possibly TRBD1 (5 bases). This CDR3 has 15 residues. In germline, CDR1 is SQVTM, CDR2 ANQGSEA. The germline V and J ends were trimmed by 0 bases and 2 bases, with 14 bases remaining between them. The CDR3 nucleotides are TGCAGCGTTGAAGAACGCGGATCAGGGACCTACGAGCAGTACTTC. It is translated as CSVEERGSGTYEQYF.

This clone has a handful of counts. This sequence joins TRBV6-5 and TRBJ1-2, with D possibly TRBD1 on 6 matching bases. The CDR3 is made up of 14 amino acids. With 6 bases removed from V and 2 bases from J, the gap between germline ends came to 13 bases. CDR1 is MNHEY, CDR2 SVGAGI, per germline. The CDR3 spells CASSQTQGNYGYTF. CDR3 nucleotide sequence: TGTGCCAGCAGCCAGACCCAGGGGAACTATGGCTACACCTTC.